These T cell receptor beta chains were read from a single sample in a study of cytomegalovirus exposure and HLA in healthy donors. Produced via immunoSEQ multiplex PCR; TCRdb's table is partial and in-frame only. The repertoire holds 130,000 to 150,000 clones, with 80% as singletons. Material for sequencing was PBMCs. These receptors were taken from a man aged 30 to 45 in good health and CMV-seronegative. Each CDR3 is given with its conserved first and last residue. D genes are given only for firm matches. The size field is filled for only some rows; it gives once, few, many or a size class.

D	length	V	J	size	DNA	CDR3
TRBD1	16	TRBV19	TRBJ1-1	.	TGTGCCAGTACTTATATGGGACAGAAAGGAAACACTGAAGCTTTCTTT	CASTYMGQKGNTEAFF
TRBD2	16	TRBV7-9	TRBJ2-7	.	TGTGCCAGCAGCTCACGGACTAGCGGGACCTCCTACGAGCAGTACTTC	CASSSRTSGTSYEQYF
TRBD2	18	TRBV5-4	TRBJ2-3	.	TGTGCCAGCAGCCCGGTAGCGGGGGGCCGTCTCAGCACAGATACGCAGTATTTT	CASSPVAGGRLSTDTQYF
.	13	TRBV5-1	TRBJ1-1	once	TGCGCCAGCAGCGTGCCGGGAAACACTGAAGCTTTCTTT	CASSVPGNTEAFF
TRBD1	15	TRBV28	TRBJ1-5	once	TGTGCCAGCAGTTACGGACAGGGGATAGGTCAGCCCCAGCATTTT	CASSYGQGIGQPQHF
TRBD2	15	TRBV29-1	TRBJ2-5	.	TGCAGCGTTGAAAGGAGACTAGCGGGATCCGAGACCCAGTACTTC	CSVERRLAGSETQYF
.	14	TRBV10-2	TRBJ2-3	.	TGCGCCAGCAGTGTATACAGAAGCACAGATACGCAGTATTTT	CASSVYRSTDTQYF
.	15	TRBV19	TRBJ2-2	.	TGTGCCAGTAGTTCCAGGGGACAGAACACCGGGGAGCTGTTTTTT	CASSSRGQNTGELFF
.	16	TRBV28	TRBJ1-4	.	TGTGCCAGCAGTTTATGGATCGCAGGGACTAATGAAAAACTGTTTTTT	CASSLWIAGTNEKLFF
TRBD1	15	TRBV7-9	TRBJ2-2	.	TGTGCCAGCAGCCGCTGGACAGGGTACACCGGGGAGCTGTTTTTT	CASSRWTGYTGELFF
.	17	TRBV5-1	TRBJ2-7	.	TGCGCCAGCAGCTTACAACCTCCAGGGGTTAGCTCCTACGAGCAGTACTTC	CASSLQPPGVSSYEQYF
.	13	TRBV19	TRBJ2-7	.	TGTGCCAGTAGCCGGACAGAGACCTACGAGCAGTACTTC	CASSRTETYEQYF
TRBD1	16	TRBV4-2	TRBJ2-7	once	TGTGCCAGCAGCCGGACAGGGGAGCCCCGCTCCTACGAGCAGTACTTC	CASSRTGEPRSYEQYF
.	14	TRBV6-1	TRBJ2-1	.	TGTGCCAGCAGTGAAGGCGGCTCCTACAATGAGCAGTTCTTC	CASSEGGSYNEQFF
.	11	TRBV30	TRBJ1-1	few	TGTGCCTGGAGAGTCGGCAGGGAAGCTTTCTTT	CAWRVGREAFF
TRBD1	15	TRBV28	TRBJ2-5	.	TGTGCCAGCAGTCAGAGGGGACAGGGGGCTAAGACCCAGTACTTC	CASSQRGQGAKTQYF
.	14	TRBV5-1	TRBJ2-6	.	TGCGCCAGCACCGACTCTTCTGGGGCCAACGTCCTGACTTTC	CASTDSSGANVLTF
.	12	TRBV6-5	TRBJ2-1	few	TGTGCCAGCAGTTACTCCAGTCGTGAGCAGTTCTTC	CASSYSSREQFF
.	14	TRBV5-1	TRBJ2-3	.	TGCGCCAGCAGCAACGGGGAAAGCACAGATACGCAGTATTTT	CASSNGESTDTQYF
.	12	TRBV5-6	TRBJ2-7	.	TGTGCCAGCAGCATGGACAGCTACGAGCAGTACTTC	CASSMDSYEQYF
.	16	TRBV10-2	TRBJ2-7	.	TGCGCCAGCAGTGAGTCGGGGGCAAGGGGCTCCTACGAGCAGTACTTC	CASSESGARGSYEQYF
.	15	TRBV28	TRBJ2-4	.	TGTGCCAGCAGCCGCTCGGGGTCAGCCAAAAACATTCAGTACTTC	CASSRSGSAKNIQYF
TRBD2	14	TRBV6-6	TRBJ2-7	.	TGTGCCAGCAAGGCTAGCGGGAGAGGCTACGAGCAGTACTTC	CASKASGRGYEQYF
TRBD1	16	TRBV5-4	TRBJ1-2	.	TGTGCCAGCAGCCTACCACCCGCAGGGGGCCACTATGGCTACACCTTC	CASSLPPAGGHYGYTF
.	15	TRBV28	TRBJ2-5	.	TGTGCCAGCAGTTTTTTCGGCGGGACCCAAGAGACCCAGTACTTC	CASSFFGGTQETQYF
TRBD2	16	TRBV6-4	TRBJ2-1	few	TGTGCCAGCAGTGACTCTAGCGGGGGGCCCTACAATGAGCAGTTCTTC	CASSDSSGGPYNEQFF
TRBD1	12	TRBV5-1	TRBJ2-5	once	TGCGCCAGCGGAGACAGGGTAGAGACCCAGTACTTC	CASGDRVETQYF
.	15	TRBV6-5	TRBJ1-6	.	TGTGCCAGCAGTACCACGGGGGGGGCGAATTCACCCCTCCACTTT	CASSTTGGANSPLHF
.	14	TRBV25-1	TRBJ2-7	few	TGTGCCAGCAGTGAAGCGGGAAGTTCCTACGAGCAGTACTTC	CASSEAGSSYEQYF
TRBD1	16	TRBV5-1	TRBJ2-1	.	TGCGCCAGCAGCTTGGTAGGTGACAGGGAATCGAATGAGCAGTTCTTC	CASSLVGDRESNEQFF
TRBD2	16	TRBV30	TRBJ2-2	once	TGTGCCTGGAGTGTAGCGGGAGGGATAAACACCGGGGAGCTGTTTTTT	CAWSVAGGINTGELFF
TRBD1	14	TRBV2	TRBJ1-2	.	TGTGCCAGCAGAGGGGGACAGACTAACTATGGCTACACCTTC	CASRGGQTNYGYTF
TRBD1	14	TRBV5-1	TRBJ2-3	.	TGCGCCAGCAGCTTTGGGACAGGGTTGGATACGCAGTATTTT	CASSFGTGLDTQYF
.	14	TRBV27	TRBJ1-1	.	TGTGCCAGCACCCCGGTCGGGGGAAACACTGAAGCTTTCTTT	CASTPVGGNTEAFF
.	18	TRBV28	TRBJ2-7	.	TGTGCCAGCAGCACACCCAGATCTCCGGGGAATGCGCCCTACGAGCAGTACTTC	CASSTPRSPGNAPYEQYF
TRBD2	14	TRBV5-1	TRBJ2-1	.	TGCGCCAGCAGCCTAGCGGGACCGTACAATGAGCAGTTCTTC	CASSLAGPYNEQFF
TRBD1	17	TRBV5-1	TRBJ1-1	.	TGCGCCAGCAGCGCCGGAGACTTCAGGGGGCCACGAACTGAAGCTTTCTTT	CASSAGDFRGPRTEAFF
.	14	TRBV19	TRBJ1-1	.	TGTGCCAGTATGGTCGTACACATGAACACTGAAGCTTTCTTT	CASMVVHMNTEAFF
.	15	TRBV6-1	TRBJ2-7	.	TGTGCCAGCAGTGTATCCCGTTCAGGGTCCTACGAGCAGTACTTC	CASSVSRSGSYEQYF
TRBD1	15	TRBV5-1	TRBJ2-1	.	TGCGCCAGCAGCAAAGCCAGGGGGACATACAATGAGCAGTTCTTC	CASSKARGTYNEQFF
TRBD2	16	TRBV11-2	TRBJ2-3	.	TGTGCCAGCAGCCCCCGACTAGCGGGGGGGCGGGATACGCAGTATTTT	CASSPRLAGGRDTQYF
.	16	TRBV6-1	TRBJ1-3	once	TGTGCCAGCAGTGAATTTCTACCGCGCTCTGGAAACACCATATATTTT	CASSEFLPRSGNTIYF
.	18	TRBV7-9	TRBJ2-7	.	TGTGCCAGCAGCTTAGCGATGGGCCTGGGGCGAGCAGTGTGGGAGCAGTACTTC	CASSLAMGLGRAVWEQYF
TRBD1	16	TRBV18	TRBJ2-3	.	TGTGCCAGCTCACCACCGACGGGACAGGGGCCAGATACGCAGTATTTT	CASSPPTGQGPDTQYF